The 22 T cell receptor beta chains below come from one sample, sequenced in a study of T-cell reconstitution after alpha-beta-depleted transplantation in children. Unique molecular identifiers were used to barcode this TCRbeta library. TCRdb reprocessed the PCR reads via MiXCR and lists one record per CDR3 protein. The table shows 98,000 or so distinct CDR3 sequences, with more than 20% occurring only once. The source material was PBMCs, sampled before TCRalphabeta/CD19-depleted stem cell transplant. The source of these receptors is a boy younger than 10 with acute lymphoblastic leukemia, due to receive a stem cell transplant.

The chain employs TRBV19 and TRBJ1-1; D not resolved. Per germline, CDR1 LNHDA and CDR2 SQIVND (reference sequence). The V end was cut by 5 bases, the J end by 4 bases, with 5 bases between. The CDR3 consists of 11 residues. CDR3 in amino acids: CASSSITEAFF. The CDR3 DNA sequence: TGTGCCAGTAGTTCCATCACTGAAGCTTTCTTT.

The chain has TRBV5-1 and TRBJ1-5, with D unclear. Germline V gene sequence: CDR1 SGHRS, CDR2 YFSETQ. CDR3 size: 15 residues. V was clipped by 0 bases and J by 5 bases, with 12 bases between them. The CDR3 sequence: CASSLEPGGDQPQHF. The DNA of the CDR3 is TGCGCCAGCAGCTTGGAACCGGGAGGTGATCAGCCCCAGCATTTT. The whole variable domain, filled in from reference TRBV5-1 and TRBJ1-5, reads KAGVTQTPRYLIKTRGQQVTLSCSPISGHRSVSWYQQTPGQGLQFLFEYFSETQRNKGNFPGRFSGRQFSNSRSEMNVSTLELGDSALYLCASSLEPGGDQPQHFGDGTRLSIL.

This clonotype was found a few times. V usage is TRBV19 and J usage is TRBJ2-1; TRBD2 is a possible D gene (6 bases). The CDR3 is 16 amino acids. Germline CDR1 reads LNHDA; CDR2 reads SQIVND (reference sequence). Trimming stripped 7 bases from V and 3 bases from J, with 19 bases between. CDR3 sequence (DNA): TGTGCCAGTACCATCGGAGCGGAGGGTCTCTACAATGAGCAGTTCTTC. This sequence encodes CASTIGAEGLYNEQFF.

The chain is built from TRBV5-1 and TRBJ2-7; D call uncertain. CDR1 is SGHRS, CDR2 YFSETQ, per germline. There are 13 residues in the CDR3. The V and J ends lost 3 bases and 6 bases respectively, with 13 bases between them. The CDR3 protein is CASSYIFQGEQYF. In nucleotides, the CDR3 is TGCGCCAGCAGCTACATCTTTCAAGGCGAGCAGTACTTC.

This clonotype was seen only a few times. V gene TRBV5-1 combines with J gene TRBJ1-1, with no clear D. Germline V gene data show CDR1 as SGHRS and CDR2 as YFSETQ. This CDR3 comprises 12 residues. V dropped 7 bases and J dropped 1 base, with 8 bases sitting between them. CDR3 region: CASQAGNTEAFF. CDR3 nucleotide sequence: TGCGCCAGCCAGGCCGGGAACACTGAAGCTTTCTTT.

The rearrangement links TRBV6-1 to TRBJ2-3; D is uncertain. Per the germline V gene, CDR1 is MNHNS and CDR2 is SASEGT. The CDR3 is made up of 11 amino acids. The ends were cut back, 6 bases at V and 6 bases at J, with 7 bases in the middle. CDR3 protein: CASSEMDTQYF. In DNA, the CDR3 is TGTGCCAGCAGCGAGATGGATACGCAGTATTTT.

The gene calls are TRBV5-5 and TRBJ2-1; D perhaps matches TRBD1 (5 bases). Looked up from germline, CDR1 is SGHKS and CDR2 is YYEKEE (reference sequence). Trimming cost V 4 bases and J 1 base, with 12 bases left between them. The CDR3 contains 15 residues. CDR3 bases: TGTGCCAGCAGCCCCCGGCAGGGTTCCTACAATGAGCAGTTCTTC. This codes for CASSPRQGSYNEQFF. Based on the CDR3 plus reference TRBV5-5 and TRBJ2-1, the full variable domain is DAGVTQSPTHLIKTRGQQVTLRCSPISGHKSVSWYQQVLGQGPQFIFQYYEKEERGRGNFPDRFSARQFPNYSSELNVNALLLGDSALYLCASSPRQGSYNEQFFGPGTRLTVL.

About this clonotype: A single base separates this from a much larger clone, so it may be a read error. As DNA, the CDR3 is TGCGCCAGCAGCTTGGACCGCTCGTGGTACAATGAGCTGTTCTTC. Translated: CASSLDRSWYNELFF. V usage is TRBV5-1 and J usage is TRBJ2-1; unclear D gene. CDR3 length equals 15 residues. Germline lookup yields CDR1 SGHRS and CDR2 YFSETQ.

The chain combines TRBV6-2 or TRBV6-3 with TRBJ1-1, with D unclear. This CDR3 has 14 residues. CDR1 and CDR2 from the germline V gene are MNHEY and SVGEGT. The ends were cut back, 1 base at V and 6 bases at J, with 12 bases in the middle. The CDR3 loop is CASSYFSGSAEAFF. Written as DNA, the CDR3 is TGTGCCAGCAGTTACTTTTCGGGCTCGGCTGAAGCTTTCTTT.

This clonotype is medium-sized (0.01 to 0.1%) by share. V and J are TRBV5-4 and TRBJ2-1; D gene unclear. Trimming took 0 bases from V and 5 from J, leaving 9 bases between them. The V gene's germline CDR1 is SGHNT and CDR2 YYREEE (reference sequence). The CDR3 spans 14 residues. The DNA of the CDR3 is TGTGCCAGCAGCTTGGACTCCCGAAACAATGAGCAGTTCTTC. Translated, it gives CASSLDSRNNEQFF.

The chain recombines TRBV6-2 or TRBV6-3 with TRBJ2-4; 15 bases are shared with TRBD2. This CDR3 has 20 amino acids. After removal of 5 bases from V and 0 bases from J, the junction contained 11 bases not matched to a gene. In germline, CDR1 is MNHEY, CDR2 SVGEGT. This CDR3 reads CASSPDPGLAGGLAKNIQYF. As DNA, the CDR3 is TGTGCCAGCAGTCCTGACCCGGGACTAGCGGGAGGACTAGCCAAAAACATTCAGTACTTC.

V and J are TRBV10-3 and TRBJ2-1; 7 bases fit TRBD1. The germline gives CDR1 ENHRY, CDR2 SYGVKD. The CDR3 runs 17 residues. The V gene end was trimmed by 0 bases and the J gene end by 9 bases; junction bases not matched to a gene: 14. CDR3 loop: CAISESSLRQGRIEQFF. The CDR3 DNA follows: TGTGCCATCAGTGAGTCGTCCTTGCGACAGGGAAGGATTGAGCAGTTCTTC.

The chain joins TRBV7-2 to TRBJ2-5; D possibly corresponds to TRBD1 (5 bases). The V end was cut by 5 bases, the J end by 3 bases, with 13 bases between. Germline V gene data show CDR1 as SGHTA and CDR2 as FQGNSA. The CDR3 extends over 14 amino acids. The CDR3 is CASSLGVEKETQYF. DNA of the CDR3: TGTGCCAGCAGCCTAGGGGTAGAGAAAGAGACCCAGTACTTC.

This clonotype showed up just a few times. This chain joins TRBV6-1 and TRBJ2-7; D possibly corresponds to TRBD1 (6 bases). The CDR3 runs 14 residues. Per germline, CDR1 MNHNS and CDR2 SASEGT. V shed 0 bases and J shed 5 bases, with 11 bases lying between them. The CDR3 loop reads CASSEAWGPHEQYF. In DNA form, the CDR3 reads TGTGCCAGCAGTGAAGCTTGGGGGCCCCACGAGCAGTACTTC.

CDR3 protein: CSPLNHRVGGTEAFF. The CDR3 DNA is TGCAGCCCACTCAACCACAGGGTCGGTGGCACTGAAGCTTTCTTT. The rearrangement links TRBV20-1 to TRBJ1-1; TRBD1 is a possible D gene (6 bases). This CDR3 is built from 15 residues. Germline V gene sequence: CDR1 DFQATT, CDR2 SNEGSKA (reference sequence).

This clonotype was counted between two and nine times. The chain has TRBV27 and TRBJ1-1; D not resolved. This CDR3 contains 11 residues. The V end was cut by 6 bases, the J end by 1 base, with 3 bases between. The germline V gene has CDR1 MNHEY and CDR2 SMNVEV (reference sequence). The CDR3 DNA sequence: TGTGCCAGCAGGCAGAACACTGAAGCTTTCTTT. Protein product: CASRQNTEAFF.

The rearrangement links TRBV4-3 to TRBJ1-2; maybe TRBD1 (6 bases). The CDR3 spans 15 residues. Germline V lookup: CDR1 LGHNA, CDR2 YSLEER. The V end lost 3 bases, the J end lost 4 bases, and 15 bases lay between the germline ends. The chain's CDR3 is CASSHRTVAGYGYTF. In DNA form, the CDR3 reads TGCGCCAGCAGCCACCGGACAGTAGCGGGCTATGGCTACACCTTC.

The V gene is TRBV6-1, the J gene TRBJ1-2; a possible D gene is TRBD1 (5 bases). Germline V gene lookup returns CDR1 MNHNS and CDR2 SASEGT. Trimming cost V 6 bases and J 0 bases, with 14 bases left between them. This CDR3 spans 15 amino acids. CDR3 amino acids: CASRLTGDSNYGYTF. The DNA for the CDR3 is TGTGCCAGCAGACTGACGGGGGATTCTAACTATGGCTACACCTTC.

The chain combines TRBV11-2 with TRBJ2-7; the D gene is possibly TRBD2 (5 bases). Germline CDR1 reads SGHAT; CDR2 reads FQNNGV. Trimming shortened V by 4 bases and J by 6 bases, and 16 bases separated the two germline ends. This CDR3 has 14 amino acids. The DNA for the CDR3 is TGTGCCAGCAGCTCCCTGGACTTCCCAGGCGAGCAGTACTTC. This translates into CASSSLDFPGEQYF.

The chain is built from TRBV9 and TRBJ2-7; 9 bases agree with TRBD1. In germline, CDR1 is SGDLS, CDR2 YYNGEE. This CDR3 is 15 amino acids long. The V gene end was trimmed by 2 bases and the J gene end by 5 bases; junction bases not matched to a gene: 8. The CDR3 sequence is CASSVTGTGRDEQYF. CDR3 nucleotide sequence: TGTGCCAGCAGCGTTACCGGGACAGGGCGGGACGAGCAGTACTTC.

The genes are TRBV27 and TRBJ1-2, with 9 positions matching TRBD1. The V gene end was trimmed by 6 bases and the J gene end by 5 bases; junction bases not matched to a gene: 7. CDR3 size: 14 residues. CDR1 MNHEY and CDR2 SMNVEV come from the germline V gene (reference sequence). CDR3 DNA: TGTGCCAGCAGGGGACAGGGAGGAATGTATGGCTACACCTTC. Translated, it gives CASRGQGGMYGYTF.

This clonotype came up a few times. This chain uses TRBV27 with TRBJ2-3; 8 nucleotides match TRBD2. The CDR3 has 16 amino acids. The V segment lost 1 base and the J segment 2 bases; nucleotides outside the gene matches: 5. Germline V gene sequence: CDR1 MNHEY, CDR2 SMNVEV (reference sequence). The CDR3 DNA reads TGTGCCAGCAGTTTATGGGGTAGCGGGGCCACAGATACGCAGTATTTT. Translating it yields CASSLWGSGATDTQYF.